Listed below are T cell receptor beta chains from one sample, sequenced in a study of CD8+CD57+ T cells in acquired aplastic anemia. MiXCR, applied by TCRdb to the reads, yields one record per CDR3 protein. The repertoire holds 110,000 or so distinct CDR3 sequences, with around 50% as singletons. Sequencing was done on a sample of sorted CD4+, CD8+, or CD8+CD57+ T cells (not recorded which) from PBMCs. These receptors were taken from a human donor in good health, serving as a control. Both conserved end residues are part of each CDR3. The D gene is left open where the match is weak. A row's size may be missing; if present it is once, few, many or a size class.

j_call	d_call	v_call	clone_size	cdr3_aa	cdr3_nt
TRBJ2-3	NA	TRBV19	NA	CASAKGGGTDTQYF	TGTGCCAGTGCTAAGGGGGGGGGCACAGATACGCAGTATTTT
TRBJ1-1	NA	TRBV10-3	NA	CAISESRGAFF	TGTGCCATCAGTGAAAGTCGAGGAGCTTTCTTT
TRBJ2-7	NA	TRBV10-3	NA	CAHAGGDNEQYF	TGTGCGCATGCAGGGGGGGATAACGAGCAGTACTTC
TRBJ1-2	NA	TRBV30	many	CAWKGYGYTF	TGTGCCTGGAAGGGCTATGGCTACACCTTC
TRBJ1-1	NA	TRBV25-1	few	CASSATVNTEAFF	TGTGCCAGCAGTGCGACCGTGAACACTGAAGCTTTCTTT
TRBJ1-6	NA	TRBV7-6	NA	CASSLDLGGTRNSPLHF	TGTGCCAGCAGCTTAGACTTAGGCGGGACACGGAATTCACCCCTCCACTTT
TRBJ1-1	NA	TRBV7-9	many	CASTLIWVNTEAFF	TGTGCCAGCACCCTTATATGGGTCAACACTGAAGCTTTCTTT
TRBJ2-7	NA	TRBV6-2/TRBV6-3	many	CASSGTDQGPYEQYF	TGTGCCAGCAGCGGCACTGATCAGGGTCCCTACGAGCAGTACTTC
TRBJ1-3	NA	TRBV29-1	NA	CSEPRGGKGTIHF	TGCAGCGAGCCCCGAGGAGGGAAGGGCACCATACATTTT
TRBJ2-1	NA	TRBV7-9	NA	CASNPWTTNEQFF	TGTGCCAGCAACCCTTGGACCACCAATGAGCAGTTCTTC
TRBJ1-2	NA	TRBV29-1	NA	CSVEDSVTGYTF	TGCAGCGTTGAAGACTCAGTCACCGGCTACACCTTC
TRBJ2-1	NA	TRBV11-1	many	CASSSGGMEQFF	TGTGCCAGCAGCTCCGGCGGGATGGAGCAGTTCTTC
TRBJ1-6	NA	TRBV15	NA	CATSRGSIKGMSSPLHF	TGTGCCACCAGCAGAGGATCAATAAAGGGGATGTCTTCACCCCTCCACTTT
TRBJ1-2	NA	TRBV6-1	many	CASRHSLYGYTF	TGTGCCAGCAGGCACAGTCTTTATGGCTACACCTTC
TRBJ2-2	TRBD2	TRBV9	NA	CASTPIAGRNTGELFF	TGTGCCAGCACCCCGATAGCGGGGAGGAACACCGGGGAGCTGTTTTTT
TRBJ2-3	TRBD2	TRBV19	NA	CASNMTSGRQDTQYF	TGTGCCAGTAATATGACTAGCGGGAGGCAGGATACGCAGTATTTT
TRBJ1-2	TRBD1	TRBV5-8	many	CASSRRQGGRYGYTF	TGTGCCAGCAGCCGAAGACAGGGTGGTCGCTATGGCTACACCTTC
TRBJ2-7	NA	TRBV10-3	few	CASSGVNYEQYF	TGTGCCAGCTCCGGGGTAAACTACGAGCAGTACTTC
TRBJ1-2	NA	TRBV9	NA	CASSGDGGGGYTF	TGTGCCAGCAGCGGGGATGGGGGAGGTGGCTACACCTTC
TRBJ2-1	NA	TRBV7-2	many	CASSLLEVETEQFF	TGTGCCAGCAGCTTATTGGAGGTGGAGACAGAGCAGTTCTTC
TRBJ2-1	TRBD2	TRBV5-5	many	CASSLSSGAHNEQFF	TGTGCCAGCAGCTTGTCTAGCGGGGCACACAATGAGCAGTTCTTC
TRBJ2-7	NA	TRBV11-3	many	CASSTGESSYEQYF	TGTGCCAGCAGCACTGGCGAGAGCTCCTACGAGCAGTACTTC
TRBJ2-7	NA	TRBV10-3	few	CAISDLYEQYF	TGTGCCATCAGTGATCTCTACGAGCAGTACTTC
TRBJ2-7	NA	TRBV6-1	many	CASRTSGYEQYF	TGTGCCAGCAGAACCTCAGGGTACGAGCAGTACTTC
TRBJ1-6	NA	TRBV9	many	CASSVAQSNSPLHF	TGTGCCAGCAGCGTAGCCCAAAGTAATTCACCCCTCCACTTT